This record covers a single TCR beta chain. What it binds is unknown. The sample originates from a study of siplizumab effects on memory and regulatory T cells. Overall study results and limits: Proliferating Tregs' suppressive function in siplizumab cultures went unconfirmed. Memory cells that were CD4+ and unstimulated gave rise to alloreactive sequences, which siplizumab significantly reduced.

Method: immunoSEQ multiplex PCR; TCRdb's copy keeps in-frame clones and lacks some. The sample gives about 63,000 clones, roughly 80% of which show up once; approximately 3.4% is in the top ten. The study took a few donor pairs, and their unstimulated naive, memory, effector memory and TEMRA subsets were sequenced. The sequencing sample was made of memory CD4+ T cells sorted from blood. The receptor was isolated from a human donor in good health.

The CDR3 here is CASSQTGQNYEQYF. The DNA of the CDR3 is TGTGCCAGCTCACAAACGGGACAGAACTACGAGCAGTACTTC. The chain couples TRBV18 to TRBJ2-7, with TRBD1 matching 7 bases. The V gene end was trimmed by 4 bases and the J gene end by 3 bases; junction bases not matched to a gene: 6. The CDR3 totals 14 residues. Germline V CDR1 and CDR2: KGHSH, LQKENI.